Detailed here is one T cell receptor beta chain. This sample's treatment: preoperative locoregional IRX-2 cytokine immunotherapy. Samples came from a phase Ib trial of preoperative locoregional IRX-2 cytokine immunotherapy. This entry is derived from a study of preoperative IRX-2 immunotherapy in early breast cancer. The CDR3 contains 14 residues. Germline V gene data show CDR1 as MNHGY and CDR2 as SAAAGT. V was pared by 8 bases and J by 2 bases, with 12 bases between. TCRdb keeps only in-frame clones here, not all; method: immunoSEQ multiplex PCR. The sample has 3,500 or so clones; about two thirds are singletons.

The TCR sequence derives from a human donor with breast cancer. The V call is TRBV6-8, the J call TRBJ2-2, with D tentatively TRBD1 (6 bases). Here the sequenced sample was tumor tissue, taken after IRX-2 immunotherapy. The CDR3 spells CASADRINTGELFF. CDR3 nucleotide sequence: TGTGCCAGCGCAGACAGGATTAACACCGGGGAGCTGTTTTTT.